This T cell receptor (beta chain) was documented in a study of cytomegalovirus exposure and HLA in healthy donors. The CDR3 covers 17 residues. Germline CDR1 is SGDLS and CDR2 is YYNGEE. The V gene end was trimmed by 4 bases and the J gene end by 2 bases; junction bases not matched to a gene: 5. Assay used: immunoSEQ multiplex PCR; TCRdb lists only in-frame clones, some missing. In the table there are about 130,000 clones, approximately 82% of which are singletons. The donors were members of the validation cohort comprising approximately 110 subjects, separate from the roughly 700-subject first cohort.

The sequencing sample was made of PBMCs. The clonotype was recovered from a man younger than 45 in good health and CMV-seropositive. The genes are TRBV9 and TRBJ2-3; 15 nucleotides agree with TRBD2. Here the CDR3 DNA reads TGTGCCAGCAGCTCGGGACTAGCGGGGGGCCACACAGATACGCAGTATTTT. It yields the protein CASSSGLAGGHTDTQYF. Drawing the rest from reference TRBV9 and TRBJ2-3, the complete variable domain is DSGVTQTPKHLITATGQRVTLRCSPRSGDLSVYWYQQSLDQGLQFLIQYYNGEERAKGNILERFSAQQFPDLHSELNLSSLELGDSALYFCASSSGLAGGHTDTQYFGPGTRLTVL.